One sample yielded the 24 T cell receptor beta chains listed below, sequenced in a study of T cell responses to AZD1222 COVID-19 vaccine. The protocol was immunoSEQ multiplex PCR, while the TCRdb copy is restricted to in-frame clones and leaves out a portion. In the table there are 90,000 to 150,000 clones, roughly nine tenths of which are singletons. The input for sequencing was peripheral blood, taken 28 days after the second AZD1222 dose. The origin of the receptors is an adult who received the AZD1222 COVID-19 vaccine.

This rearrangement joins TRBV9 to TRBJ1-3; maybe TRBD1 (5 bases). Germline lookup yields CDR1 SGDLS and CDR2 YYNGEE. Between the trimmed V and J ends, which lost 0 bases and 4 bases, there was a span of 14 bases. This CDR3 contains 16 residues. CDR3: CASSVGIRAGGNTIYF. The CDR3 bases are TGTGCCAGCAGCGTAGGGATCAGGGCGGGAGGAAACACCATATATTTT.

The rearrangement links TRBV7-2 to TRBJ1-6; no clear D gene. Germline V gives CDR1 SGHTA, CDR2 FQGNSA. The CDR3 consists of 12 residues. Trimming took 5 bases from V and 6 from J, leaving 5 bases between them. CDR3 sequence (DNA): TGTGCCAGCAGCCCAACTAATTCACCCCTCCACTTT. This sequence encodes CASSPTNSPLHF.

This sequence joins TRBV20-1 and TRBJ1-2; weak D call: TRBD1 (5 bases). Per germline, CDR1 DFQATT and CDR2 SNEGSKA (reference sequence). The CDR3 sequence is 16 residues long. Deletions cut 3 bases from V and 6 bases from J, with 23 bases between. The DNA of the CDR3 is TGCAGTGCTAGTGGCCTTTCAGGGCAGCTCTGGGATGGCTACACCTTC. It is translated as CSASGLSGQLWDGYTF.

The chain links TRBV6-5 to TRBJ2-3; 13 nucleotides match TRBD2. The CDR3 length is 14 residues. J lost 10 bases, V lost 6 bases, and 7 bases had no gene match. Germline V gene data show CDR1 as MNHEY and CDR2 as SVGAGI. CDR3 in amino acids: CASSTLAGGIPQYF. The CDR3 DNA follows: TGTGCCAGCAGCACACTAGCGGGGGGGATTCCGCAGTATTTT.

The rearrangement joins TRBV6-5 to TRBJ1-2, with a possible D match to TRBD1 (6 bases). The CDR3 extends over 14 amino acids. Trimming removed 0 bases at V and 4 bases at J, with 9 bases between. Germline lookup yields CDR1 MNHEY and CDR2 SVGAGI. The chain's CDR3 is CASSYSPQGYGYTF. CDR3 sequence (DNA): TGTGCCAGCAGTTACTCGCCACAGGGCTATGGCTACACCTTC.

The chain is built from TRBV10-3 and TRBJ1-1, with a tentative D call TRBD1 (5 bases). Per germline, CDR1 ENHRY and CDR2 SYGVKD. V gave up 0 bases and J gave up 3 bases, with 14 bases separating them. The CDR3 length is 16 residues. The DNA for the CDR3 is TGTGCCATCAGTGAGTCCGGATACAGGACGGACACTGAAGCTTTCTTT. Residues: CAISESGYRTDTEAFF.

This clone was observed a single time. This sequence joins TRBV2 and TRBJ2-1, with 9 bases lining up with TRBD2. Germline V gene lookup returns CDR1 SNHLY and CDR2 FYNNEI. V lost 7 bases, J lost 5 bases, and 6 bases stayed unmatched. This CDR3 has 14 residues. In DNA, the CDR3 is TGTGCCAGCATGCGGCGGGGGGGGGACAATGAGCAGTTCTTC. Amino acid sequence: CASMRRGGDNEQFF.

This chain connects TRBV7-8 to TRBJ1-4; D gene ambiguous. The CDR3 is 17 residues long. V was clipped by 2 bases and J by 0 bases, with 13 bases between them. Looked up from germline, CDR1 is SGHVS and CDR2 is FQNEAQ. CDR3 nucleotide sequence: TGTGCCAGCAGCTTAAATTCTAACAGTGCAACTAATGAAAAACTGTTTTTT. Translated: CASSLNSNSATNEKLFF.

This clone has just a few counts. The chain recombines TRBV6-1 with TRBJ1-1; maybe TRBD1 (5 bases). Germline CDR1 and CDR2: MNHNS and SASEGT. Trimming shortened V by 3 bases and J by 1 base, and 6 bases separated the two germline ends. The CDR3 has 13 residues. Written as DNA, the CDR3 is TGTGCCAGCAGTGACAGGGAGAACACTGAAGCTTTCTTT. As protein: CASSDRENTEAFF.

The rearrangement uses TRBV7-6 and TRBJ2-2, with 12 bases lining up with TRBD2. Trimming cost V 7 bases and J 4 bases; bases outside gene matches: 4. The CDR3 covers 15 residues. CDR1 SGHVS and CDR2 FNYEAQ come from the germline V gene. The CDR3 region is CASNLAGGPTGELFF. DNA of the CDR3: TGTGCCAGCAATCTAGCGGGGGGGCCCACCGGGGAGCTGTTTTTT.

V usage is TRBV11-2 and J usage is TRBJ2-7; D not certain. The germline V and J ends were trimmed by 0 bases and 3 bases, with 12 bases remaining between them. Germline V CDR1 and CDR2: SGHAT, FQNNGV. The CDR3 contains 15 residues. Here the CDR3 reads CASSLDSRAHYEQYF. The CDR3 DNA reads TGTGCCAGCAGCTTAGATAGCCGGGCCCACTACGAGCAGTACTTC. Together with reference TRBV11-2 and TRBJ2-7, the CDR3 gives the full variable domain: EAGVAQSPRYKIIEKRQSVAFWCNPISGHATLYWYQQILGQGPKLLIQFQNNGVVDDSQLPKDRFSAERLKGVDSTLKIQPAKLEDSAVYLCASSLDSRAHYEQYFGPGTRLTVT.

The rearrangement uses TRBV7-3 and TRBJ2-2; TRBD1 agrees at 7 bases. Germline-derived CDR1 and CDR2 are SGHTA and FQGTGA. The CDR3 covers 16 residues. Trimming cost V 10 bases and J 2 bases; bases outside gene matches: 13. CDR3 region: CATSAYGTENTGELFF. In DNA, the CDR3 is TGTGCCACCTCAGCTTATGGGACAGAAAACACCGGGGAGCTGTTTTTT.

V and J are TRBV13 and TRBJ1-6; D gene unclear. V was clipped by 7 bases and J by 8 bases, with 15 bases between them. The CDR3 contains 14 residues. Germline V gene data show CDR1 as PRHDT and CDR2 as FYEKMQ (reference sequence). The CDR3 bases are TGTGCCAGCAACTCCTCGAGGAGGGATTCACCCCTCCACTTT. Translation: CASNSSRRDSPLHF.

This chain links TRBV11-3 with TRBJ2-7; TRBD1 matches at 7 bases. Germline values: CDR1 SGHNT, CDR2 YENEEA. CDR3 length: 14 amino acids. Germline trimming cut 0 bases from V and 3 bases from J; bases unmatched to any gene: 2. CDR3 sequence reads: CASSLEQGIYEQYF. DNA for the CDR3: TGTGCCAGCAGCTTAGAACAGGGGATCTACGAGCAGTACTTC.

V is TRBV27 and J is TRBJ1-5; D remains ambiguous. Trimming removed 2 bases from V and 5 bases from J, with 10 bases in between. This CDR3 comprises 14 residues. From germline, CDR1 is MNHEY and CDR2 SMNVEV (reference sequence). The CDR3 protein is CASSLGLSHQPQHF. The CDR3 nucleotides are TGTGCCAGCAGTTTAGGGCTCTCTCATCAGCCCCAGCATTTT.

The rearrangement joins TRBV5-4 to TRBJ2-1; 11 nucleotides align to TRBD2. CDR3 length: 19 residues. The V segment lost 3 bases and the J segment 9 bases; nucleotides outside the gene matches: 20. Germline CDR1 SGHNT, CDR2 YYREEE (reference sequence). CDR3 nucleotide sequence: TGTGCCAGCAGCTCTTCCAGGGCCCGCCTAGCGGGGGGAGTGGGTGAGCAGTTCTTC. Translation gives CASSSSRARLAGGVGEQFF.

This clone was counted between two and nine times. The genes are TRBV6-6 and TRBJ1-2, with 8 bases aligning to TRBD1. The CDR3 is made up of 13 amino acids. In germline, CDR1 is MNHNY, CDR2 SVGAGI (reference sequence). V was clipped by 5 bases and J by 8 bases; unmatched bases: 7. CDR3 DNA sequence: TGTGCCAGCAGTACAGGACAGGGAGGCGGCTACACCTTC. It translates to CASSTGQGGGYTF.

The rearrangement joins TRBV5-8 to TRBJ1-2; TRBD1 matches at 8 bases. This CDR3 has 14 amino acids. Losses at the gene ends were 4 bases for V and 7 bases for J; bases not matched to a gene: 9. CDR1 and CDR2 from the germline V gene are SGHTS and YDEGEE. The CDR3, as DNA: TGTGCCAGCAGCCCTGTCCAGGGGGCGTTTGGCTACACCTTC. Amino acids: CASSPVQGAFGYTF. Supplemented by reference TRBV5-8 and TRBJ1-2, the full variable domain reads EAGVTQSPTHLIKTRGQQATLRCSPISGHTSVYWYQQALGLGLQFLLWYDEGEERNRGNFPPRFSGRQFPNYSSELNVNALELEDSALYLCASSPVQGAFGYTFGSGTRLTVV.

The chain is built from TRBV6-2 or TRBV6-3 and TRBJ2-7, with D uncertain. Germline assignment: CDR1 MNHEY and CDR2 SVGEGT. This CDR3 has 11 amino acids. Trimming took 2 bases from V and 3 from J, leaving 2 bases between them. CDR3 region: CASSYIYEQYF. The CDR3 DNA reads TGTGCCAGCAGTTACATCTACGAGCAGTACTTC.

The chain's CDR3 is CASAPLSNQPQHF. For the CDR3, the DNA is TGTGCCAGCGCCCCCCTAAGCAATCAGCCCCAGCATTTT. The V gene is TRBV27, the J gene TRBJ1-5, with D unresolved. Trimming removed 8 bases at V and 1 base at J, with 9 bases between. The CDR3 extends over 13 amino acids. Germline V gives CDR1 MNHEY, CDR2 SMNVEV (reference sequence).

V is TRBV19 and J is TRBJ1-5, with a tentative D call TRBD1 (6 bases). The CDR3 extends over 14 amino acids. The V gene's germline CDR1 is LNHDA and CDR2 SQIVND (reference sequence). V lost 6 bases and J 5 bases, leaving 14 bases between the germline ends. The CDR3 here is CASRQQGTYQPQHF. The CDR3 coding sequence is TGTGCCAGTAGGCAACAGGGAACCTATCAGCCCCAGCATTTT. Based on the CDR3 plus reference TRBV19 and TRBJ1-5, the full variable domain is DGGITQSPKYLFRKEGQNVTLSCEQNLNHDAMYWYRQDPGQGLRLIYYSQIVNDFQKGDIAEGYSVSREKKESFPLTVTSAQKNPTAFYLCASRQQGTYQPQHFGDGTRLSIL.

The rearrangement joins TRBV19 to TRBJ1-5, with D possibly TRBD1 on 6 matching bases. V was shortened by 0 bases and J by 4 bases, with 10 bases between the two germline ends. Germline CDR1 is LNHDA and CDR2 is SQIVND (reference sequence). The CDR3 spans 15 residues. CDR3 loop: CASSIDGGRNQPQHF. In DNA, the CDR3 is TGTGCCAGTAGTATAGACGGGGGGCGGAATCAGCCCCAGCATTTT.

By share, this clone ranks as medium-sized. The DNA of the CDR3 is TGTGCCAGCAGCTTATACAGACAGGGGGTTACCCAGTACTTC. This translates into CASSLYRQGVTQYF. The chain employs TRBV7-6 and TRBJ2-5, with 9 bases aligning to TRBD1. The CDR3 runs 14 residues. The germline gives CDR1 SGHVS, CDR2 FNYEAQ. V lost 2 bases and J lost 8; bases outside the gene matches: 6.

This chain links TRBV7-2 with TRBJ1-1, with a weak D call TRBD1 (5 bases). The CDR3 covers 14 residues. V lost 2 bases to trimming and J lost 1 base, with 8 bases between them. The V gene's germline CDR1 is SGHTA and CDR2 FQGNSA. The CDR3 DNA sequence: TGTGCCAGCAGCTTATACGACAGGAACACTGAAGCTTTCTTT. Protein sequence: CASSLYDRNTEAFF. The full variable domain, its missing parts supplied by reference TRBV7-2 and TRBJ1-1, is GAGVSQSPSNKVTEKGKDVELRCDPISGHTALYWYRQSLGQGLEFLIYFQGNSAPDKSGLPSDRFSAERTGGSVSTLTIQRTQQEDSAVYLCASSLYDRNTEAFFGQGTRLTVV.